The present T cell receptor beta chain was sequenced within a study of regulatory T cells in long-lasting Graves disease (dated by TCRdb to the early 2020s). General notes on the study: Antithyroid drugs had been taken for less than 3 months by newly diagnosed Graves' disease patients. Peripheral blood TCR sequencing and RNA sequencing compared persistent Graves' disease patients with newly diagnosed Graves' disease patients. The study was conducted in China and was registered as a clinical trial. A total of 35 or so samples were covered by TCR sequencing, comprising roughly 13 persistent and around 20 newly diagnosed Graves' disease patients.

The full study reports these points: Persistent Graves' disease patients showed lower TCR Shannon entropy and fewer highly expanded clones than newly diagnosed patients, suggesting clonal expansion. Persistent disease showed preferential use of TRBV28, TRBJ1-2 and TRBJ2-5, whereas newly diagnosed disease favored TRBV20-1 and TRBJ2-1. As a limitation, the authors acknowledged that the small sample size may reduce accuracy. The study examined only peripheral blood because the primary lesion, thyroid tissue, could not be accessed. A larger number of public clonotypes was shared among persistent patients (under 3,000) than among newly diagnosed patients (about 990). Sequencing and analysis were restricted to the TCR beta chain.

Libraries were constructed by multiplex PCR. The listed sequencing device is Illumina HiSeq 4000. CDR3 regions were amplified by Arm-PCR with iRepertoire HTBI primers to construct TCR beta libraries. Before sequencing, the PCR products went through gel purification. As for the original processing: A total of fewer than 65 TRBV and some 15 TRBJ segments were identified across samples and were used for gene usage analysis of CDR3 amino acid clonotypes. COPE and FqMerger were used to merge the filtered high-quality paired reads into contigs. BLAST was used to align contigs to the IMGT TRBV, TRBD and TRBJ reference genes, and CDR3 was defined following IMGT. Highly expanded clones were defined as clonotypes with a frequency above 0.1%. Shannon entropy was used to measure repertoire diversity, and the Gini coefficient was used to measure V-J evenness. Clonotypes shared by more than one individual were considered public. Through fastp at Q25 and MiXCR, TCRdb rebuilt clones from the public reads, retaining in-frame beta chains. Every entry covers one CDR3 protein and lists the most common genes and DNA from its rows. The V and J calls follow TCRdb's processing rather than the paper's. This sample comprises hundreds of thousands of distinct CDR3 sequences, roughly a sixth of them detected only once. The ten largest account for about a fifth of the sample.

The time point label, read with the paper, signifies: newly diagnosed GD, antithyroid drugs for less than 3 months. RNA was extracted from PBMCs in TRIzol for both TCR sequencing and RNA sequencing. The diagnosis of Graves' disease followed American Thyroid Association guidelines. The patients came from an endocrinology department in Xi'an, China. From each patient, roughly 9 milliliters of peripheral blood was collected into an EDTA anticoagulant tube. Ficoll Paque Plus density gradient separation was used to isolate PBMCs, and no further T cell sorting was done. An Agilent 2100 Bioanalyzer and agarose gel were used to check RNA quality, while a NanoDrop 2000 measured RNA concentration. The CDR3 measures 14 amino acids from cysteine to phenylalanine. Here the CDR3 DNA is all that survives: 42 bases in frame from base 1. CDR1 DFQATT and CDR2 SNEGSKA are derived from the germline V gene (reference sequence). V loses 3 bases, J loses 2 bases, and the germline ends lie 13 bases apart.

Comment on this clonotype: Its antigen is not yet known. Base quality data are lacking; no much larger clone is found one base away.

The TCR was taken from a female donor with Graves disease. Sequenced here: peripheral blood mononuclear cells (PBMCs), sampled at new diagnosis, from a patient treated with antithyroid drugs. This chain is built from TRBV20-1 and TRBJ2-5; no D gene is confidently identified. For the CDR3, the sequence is CSARAGFLQETQYF. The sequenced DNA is TGCAGTGCTAGGGCAGGATTTTTACAAGAGACCCAGTACTTC.